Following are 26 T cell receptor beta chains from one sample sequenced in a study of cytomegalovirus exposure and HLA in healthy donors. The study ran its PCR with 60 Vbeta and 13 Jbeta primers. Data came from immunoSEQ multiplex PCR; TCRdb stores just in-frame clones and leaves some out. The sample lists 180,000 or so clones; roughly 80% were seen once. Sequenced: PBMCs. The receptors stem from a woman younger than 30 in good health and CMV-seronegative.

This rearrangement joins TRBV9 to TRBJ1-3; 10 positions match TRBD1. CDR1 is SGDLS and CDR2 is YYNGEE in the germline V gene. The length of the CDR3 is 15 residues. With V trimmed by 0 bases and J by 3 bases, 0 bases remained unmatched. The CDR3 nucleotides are TGTGCCAGCAGCGTAGGGACAGGGGGTGGAAACACCATATATTTT. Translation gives CASSVGTGGGNTIYF.

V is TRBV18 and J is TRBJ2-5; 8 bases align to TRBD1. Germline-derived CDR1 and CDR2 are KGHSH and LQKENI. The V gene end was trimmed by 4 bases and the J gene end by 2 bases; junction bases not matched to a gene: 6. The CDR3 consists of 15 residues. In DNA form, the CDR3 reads TGTGCCAGCTCACGTGGCGGGACAGGACAAGAGACCCAGTACTTC. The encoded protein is CASSRGGTGQETQYF.

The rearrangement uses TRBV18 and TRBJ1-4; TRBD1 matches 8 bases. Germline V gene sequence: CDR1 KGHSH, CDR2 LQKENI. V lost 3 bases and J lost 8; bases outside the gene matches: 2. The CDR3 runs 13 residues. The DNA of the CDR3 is TGTGCCAGCTCACCCGGACAGGGCGAAAAACTGTTTTTT. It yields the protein CASSPGQGEKLFF.

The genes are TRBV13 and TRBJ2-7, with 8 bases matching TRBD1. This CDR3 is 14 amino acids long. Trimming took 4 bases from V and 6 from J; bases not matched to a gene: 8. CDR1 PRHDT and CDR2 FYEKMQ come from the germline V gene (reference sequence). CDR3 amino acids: CASSSRDRPREQYF. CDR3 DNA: TGTGCCAGCAGCTCCCGGGACAGGCCCCGCGAGCAGTACTTC.

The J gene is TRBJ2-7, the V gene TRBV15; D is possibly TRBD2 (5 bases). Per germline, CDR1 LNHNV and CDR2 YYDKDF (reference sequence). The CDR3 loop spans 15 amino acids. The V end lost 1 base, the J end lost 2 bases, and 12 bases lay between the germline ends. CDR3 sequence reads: CATSRGADQAYEQYF. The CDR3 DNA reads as TGTGCCACCAGCAGAGGAGCGGACCAAGCCTACGAGCAGTACTTC.

The CDR3 protein is CASSLWLRRGPTEPNNEQFF. The CDR3 DNA is TGTGCCAGCAGTTTATGGTTGCGCAGGGGGCCTACAGAGCCGAACAATGAGCAGTTCTTC. The chain combines TRBV28 with TRBJ2-1; TRBD1 agrees at 8 bases. The CDR3 runs to 20 residues. Germline V lookup: CDR1 MDHEN, CDR2 SYDVKM. Germline trimming cut 0 bases from V and 5 bases from J; bases unmatched to any gene: 18.

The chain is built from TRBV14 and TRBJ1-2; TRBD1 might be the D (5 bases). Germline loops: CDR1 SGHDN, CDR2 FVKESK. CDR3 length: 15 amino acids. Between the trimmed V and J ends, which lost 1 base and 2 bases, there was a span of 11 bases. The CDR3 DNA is TGTGCCAGCAGCCAAGCGGGGGAGAAAAACTATGGCTACACCTTC. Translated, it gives CASSQAGEKNYGYTF.

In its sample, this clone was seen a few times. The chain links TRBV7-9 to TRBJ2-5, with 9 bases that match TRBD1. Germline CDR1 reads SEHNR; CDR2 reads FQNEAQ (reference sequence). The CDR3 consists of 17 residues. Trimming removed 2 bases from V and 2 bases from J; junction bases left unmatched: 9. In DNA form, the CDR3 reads TGTGCCAGCAGCTTATGGGCGGACAGGGGCGCGCAAGAGACCCAGTACTTC. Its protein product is CASSLWADRGAQETQYF.

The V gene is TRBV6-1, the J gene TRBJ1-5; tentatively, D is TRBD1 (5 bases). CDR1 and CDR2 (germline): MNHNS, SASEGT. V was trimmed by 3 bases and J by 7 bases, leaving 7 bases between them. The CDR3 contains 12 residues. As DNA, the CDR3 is TGTGCCAGCAGTGACAGGGTACAGCCCCAGCATTTT. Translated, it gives CASSDRVQPQHF.

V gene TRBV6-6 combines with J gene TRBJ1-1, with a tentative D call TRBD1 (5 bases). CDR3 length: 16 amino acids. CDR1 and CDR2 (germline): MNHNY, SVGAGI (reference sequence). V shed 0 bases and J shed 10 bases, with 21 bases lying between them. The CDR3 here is CASSYSSGTGRLGAFF. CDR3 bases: TGTGCCAGCAGTTACTCGAGTGGTACAGGACGGTTGGGAGCTTTCTTT.

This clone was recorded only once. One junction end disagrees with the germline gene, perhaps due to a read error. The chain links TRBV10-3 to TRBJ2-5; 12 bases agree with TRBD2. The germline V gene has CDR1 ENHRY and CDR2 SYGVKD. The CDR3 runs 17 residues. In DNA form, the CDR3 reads TGTGCCACCAGTCCCGGGACTAGCGGGTTGGGCCAAGAGACCCAGTACTTC. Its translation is CATSPGTSGLGQETQYF.

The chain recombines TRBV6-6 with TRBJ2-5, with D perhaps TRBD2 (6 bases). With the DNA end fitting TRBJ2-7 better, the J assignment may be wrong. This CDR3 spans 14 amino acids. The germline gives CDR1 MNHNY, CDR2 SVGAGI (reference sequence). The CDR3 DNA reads TGTGCCAGCAGTTACGGTGGGGGGTCCTACGAGCAGTACTTC. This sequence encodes CASSYGGGSYEQYF.

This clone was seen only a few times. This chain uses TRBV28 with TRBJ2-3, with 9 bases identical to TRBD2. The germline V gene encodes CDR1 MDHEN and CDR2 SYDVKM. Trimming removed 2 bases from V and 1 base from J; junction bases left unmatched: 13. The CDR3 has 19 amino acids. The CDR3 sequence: CASSLDPLLASGGTDTQYF. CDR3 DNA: TGTGCCAGCAGTTTAGATCCTCTTTTGGCTAGCGGGGGCACAGATACGCAGTATTTT.

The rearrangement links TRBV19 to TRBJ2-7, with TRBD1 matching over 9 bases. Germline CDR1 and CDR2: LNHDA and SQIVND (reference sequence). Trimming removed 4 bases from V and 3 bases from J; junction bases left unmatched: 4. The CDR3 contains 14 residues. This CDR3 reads CASSSDRGDYEQYF. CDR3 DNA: TGTGCCAGTAGTAGTGACAGGGGGGACTACGAGCAGTACTTC.

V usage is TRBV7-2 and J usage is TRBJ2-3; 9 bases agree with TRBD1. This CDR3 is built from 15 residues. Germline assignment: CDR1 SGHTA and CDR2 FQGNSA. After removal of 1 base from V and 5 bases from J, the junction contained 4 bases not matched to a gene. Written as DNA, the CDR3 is TGTGCCAGCAGCTTAGGTGGGGACAGGGTAGATACGCAGTATTTT. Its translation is CASSLGGDRVDTQYF. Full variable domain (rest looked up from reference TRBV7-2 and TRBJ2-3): GAGVSQSPSNKVTEKGKDVELRCDPISGHTALYWYRQSLGQGLEFLIYFQGNSAPDKSGLPSDRFSAERTGGSVSTLTIQRTQQEDSAVYLCASSLGGDRVDTQYFGPGTRLTVL.

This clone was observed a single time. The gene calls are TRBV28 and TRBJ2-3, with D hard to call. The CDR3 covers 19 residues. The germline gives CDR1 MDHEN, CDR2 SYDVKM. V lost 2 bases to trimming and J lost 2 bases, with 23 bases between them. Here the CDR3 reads CASSLPGRLFQSDTDTQYF. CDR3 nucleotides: TGTGCCAGCAGTTTACCCGGTCGCCTATTCCAATCCGACACAGATACGCAGTATTTT.

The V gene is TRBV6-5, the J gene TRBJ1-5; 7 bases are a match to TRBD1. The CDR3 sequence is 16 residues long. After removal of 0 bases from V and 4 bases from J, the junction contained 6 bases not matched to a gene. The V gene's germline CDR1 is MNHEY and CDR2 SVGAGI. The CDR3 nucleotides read TGTGCCAGCAGTTACTCGGAGGCAGGGGGTAATCAGCCCCAGCATTTT. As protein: CASSYSEAGGNQPQHF.

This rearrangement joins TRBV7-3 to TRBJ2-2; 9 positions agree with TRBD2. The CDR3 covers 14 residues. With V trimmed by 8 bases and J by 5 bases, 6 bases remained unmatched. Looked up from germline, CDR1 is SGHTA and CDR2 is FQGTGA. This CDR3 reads CASGLAIGTGELFF. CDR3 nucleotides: TGTGCCAGCGGACTAGCGATAGGGACCGGGGAGCTGTTTTTT.

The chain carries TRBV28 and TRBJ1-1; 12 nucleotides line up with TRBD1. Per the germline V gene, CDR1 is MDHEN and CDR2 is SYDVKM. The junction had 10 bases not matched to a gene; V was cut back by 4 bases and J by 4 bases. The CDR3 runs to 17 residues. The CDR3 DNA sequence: TGTGCCAGCAGTTCGGGACAGGGGGCGAATTGGGGCACTGAAGCTTTCTTT. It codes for CASSSGQGANWGTEAFF.

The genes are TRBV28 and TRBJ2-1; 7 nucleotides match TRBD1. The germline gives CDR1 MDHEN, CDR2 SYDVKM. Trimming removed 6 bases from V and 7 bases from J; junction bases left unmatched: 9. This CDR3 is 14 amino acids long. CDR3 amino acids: CASRTSGQRNEQFF. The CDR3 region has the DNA TGTGCCAGCAGAACCTCGGGACAGAGAAATGAGCAGTTCTTC. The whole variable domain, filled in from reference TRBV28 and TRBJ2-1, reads DVKVTQSSRYLVKRTGEKVFLECVQDMDHENMFWYRQDPGLGLRLIYFSYDVKMKEKGDIPEGYSVSREKKERFSLILESASTNQTSMYLCASRTSGQRNEQFFGPGTRLTVL.

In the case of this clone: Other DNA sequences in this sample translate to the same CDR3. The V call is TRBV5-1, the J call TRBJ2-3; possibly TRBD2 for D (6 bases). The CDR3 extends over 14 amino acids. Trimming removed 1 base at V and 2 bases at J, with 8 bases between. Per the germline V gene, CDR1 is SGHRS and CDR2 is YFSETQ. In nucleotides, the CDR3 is TGCGCCAGCAGCTTGTGGAGGGACACAGATACGCAGTATTTT. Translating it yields CASSLWRDTDTQYF.

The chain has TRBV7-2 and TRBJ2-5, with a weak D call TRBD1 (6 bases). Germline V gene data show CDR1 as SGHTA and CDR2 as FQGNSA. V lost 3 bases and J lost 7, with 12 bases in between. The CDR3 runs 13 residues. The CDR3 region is CASSLGQESTQYF. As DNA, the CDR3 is TGTGCCAGCAGCTTGGGACAAGAGTCGACCCAGTACTTC. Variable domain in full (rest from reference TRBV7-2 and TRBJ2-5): GAGVSQSPSNKVTEKGKDVELRCDPISGHTALYWYRQSLGQGLEFLIYFQGNSAPDKSGLPSDRFSAERTGGSVSTLTIQRTQQEDSAVYLCASSLGQESTQYFGPGTRLLVL.

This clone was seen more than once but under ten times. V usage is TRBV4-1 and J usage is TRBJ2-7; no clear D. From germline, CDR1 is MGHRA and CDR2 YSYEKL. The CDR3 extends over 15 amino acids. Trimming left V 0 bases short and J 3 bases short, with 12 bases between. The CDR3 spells CASSQEEQTNYEQYF. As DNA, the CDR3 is TGCGCCAGCAGCCAAGAGGAACAAACTAACTACGAGCAGTACTTC.

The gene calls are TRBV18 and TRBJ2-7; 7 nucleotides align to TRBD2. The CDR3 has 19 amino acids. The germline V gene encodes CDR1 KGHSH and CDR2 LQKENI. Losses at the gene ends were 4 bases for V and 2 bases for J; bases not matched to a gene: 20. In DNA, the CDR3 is TGTGCCAGCTCACGAACCAGCAGGGCACACACAGCGGGGCCCTACGAGCAGTACTTC. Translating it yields CASSRTSRAHTAGPYEQYF. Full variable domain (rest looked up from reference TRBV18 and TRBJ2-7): NAGVMQNPRHLVRRRGQEARLRCSPMKGHSHVYWYRQLPEEGLKFMVYLQKENIIDESGMPKERFSAEFPKEGPSILRIQQVVRGDSAAYFCASSRTSRAHTAGPYEQYFGPGTRLTVT.

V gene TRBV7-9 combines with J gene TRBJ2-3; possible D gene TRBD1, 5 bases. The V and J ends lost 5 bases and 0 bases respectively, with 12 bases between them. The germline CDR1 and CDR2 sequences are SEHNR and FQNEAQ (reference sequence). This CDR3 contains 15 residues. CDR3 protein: CASSPPGSSTDTQYF. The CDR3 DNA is TGTGCCAGCAGCCCCCCAGGGTCGAGCACAGATACGCAGTATTTT.

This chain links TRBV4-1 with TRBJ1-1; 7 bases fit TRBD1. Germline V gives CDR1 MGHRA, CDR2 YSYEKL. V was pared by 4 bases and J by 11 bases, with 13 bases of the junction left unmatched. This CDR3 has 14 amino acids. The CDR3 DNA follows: TGCGCCAGCAGCCTTTCGGACAGGAGAAGGTGGGCTTTCTTT. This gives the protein CASSLSDRRRWAFF.